Listed here are 18 T cell receptor beta chains from one sample, sequenced in a study of OX40 agonist ivuxolimab in advanced cancers. The assay was immunoSEQ multiplex PCR, and TCRdb's table has in-frame clones only and misses some. The profile shows approximately 68,000 clones, approximately 78% of them singletons. The source material was CD4+ or CD8+ T cells sorted from blood, sampled in a trial of the OX40 agonist ivuxolimab. These TCRs come from an adult with an advanced solid tumor such as melanoma, head and neck, liver or kidney cancer.

The V call is TRBV18, the J call TRBJ1-5, with D perhaps matching TRBD1 (6 bases). V lost 6 bases and J lost 3, with 15 bases in between. The CDR3 has 15 residues. Germline values: CDR1 KGHSH, CDR2 LQKENI. CDR3 sequence (DNA): TGTGCCAGCTCCATCGCGGGGGGGCTCAATCAGCCCCAGCATTTT. Translation: CASSIAGGLNQPQHF.

This clone was seen more than once but under ten times. The chain carries TRBV7-9 and TRBJ1-2; TRBD1 aligns across 10 bases. CDR1 is SEHNR and CDR2 is FQNEAQ in the germline V gene (reference sequence). This CDR3 spans 15 amino acids. J gave up 3 bases and V 3 bases, and 4 bases lay outside the gene matches. The DNA of the CDR3 is TGTGCCAGCAGCTTCGACGACAGGGGGCACTATGGCTACACCTTC. Protein sequence: CASSFDDRGHYGYTF. The full variable domain, completed using reference TRBV7-9 and TRBJ1-2, is DTGVSQNPRHKITKRGQNVTFRCDPISEHNRLYWYRQTLGQGPEFLTYFQNEAQLEKSRLLSDRFSAERPKGSFSTLEIQRTEQGDSAMYLCASSFDDRGHYGYTFGSGTRLTVV.

This clone was counted once. This rearrangement joins TRBV9 to TRBJ1-1, with D possibly being TRBD1 (5 bases). This CDR3 comprises 15 residues. The V and J ends lost 0 bases and 4 bases respectively, with 13 bases between them. CDR1 SGDLS and CDR2 YYNGEE come from the germline V gene. CDR3 sequence reads: CASSVAQGLFTEAFF. The CDR3 DNA is TGTGCCAGCAGCGTAGCTCAGGGATTGTTCACTGAAGCTTTCTTT.

The chain joins TRBV7-9 to TRBJ2-5; 10 nucleotides align to TRBD2. The V gene's germline CDR1 is SEHNR and CDR2 FQNEAQ (reference sequence). The CDR3 runs to 16 residues. J lost 5 bases, V lost 3 bases, and 9 bases had no gene match. CDR3 nucleotides: TGTGCCAGCAGCTTCGCTCTGCTAGCGGGGGTGGAGACCCAGTACTTC. Its translation is CASSFALLAGVETQYF. The full variable domain, its missing parts supplied by reference TRBV7-9 and TRBJ2-5, is DTGVSQNPRHKITKRGQNVTFRCDPISEHNRLYWYRQTLGQGPEFLTYFQNEAQLEKSRLLSDRFSAERPKGSFSTLEIQRTEQGDSAMYLCASSFALLAGVETQYFGPGTRLLVL.

V usage is TRBV7-8 and J usage is TRBJ1-3; no clear D. The CDR3 totals 13 residues. Trimming cost V 3 bases and J 4 bases, with 7 bases left between them. Germline loops: CDR1 SGHVS, CDR2 FQNEAQ. The CDR3 loop is CASSLREGNTIYF. CDR3 DNA sequence: TGTGCCAGCAGCTTGAGGGAGGGAAACACCATATATTTT.

The V call is TRBV7-3, the J call TRBJ2-2; 7 bases agree with TRBD2. The length of the CDR3 is 16 residues. Germline loops: CDR1 SGHTA, CDR2 FQGTGA. V lost 2 bases and J lost 0; bases outside the gene matches: 3. In DNA, the CDR3 is TGTGCCAGCAGCTTATTCGGGGGGACGAACACCGGGGAGCTGTTTTTT. Its protein product is CASSLFGGTNTGELFF.

J is TRBJ1-5 and V is TRBV2; 7 bases map to TRBD1. CDR3 size: 17 residues. CDR1 and CDR2 (germline): SNHLY, FYNNEI. V was pared by 6 bases and J by 0 bases, with 11 bases of the junction left unmatched. The CDR3 region is CASRTGTEHSSNQPQHF. Written as DNA, the CDR3 is TGTGCCAGCAGGACAGGGACAGAACACTCTAGCAATCAGCCCCAGCATTTT.

This rearrangement joins TRBV2 to TRBJ2-3; maybe TRBD1 (6 bases). V was pared by 5 bases and J by 6 bases, with 18 bases between. The germline CDR1 and CDR2 sequences are SNHLY and FYNNEI. The CDR3 runs 15 residues. The DNA for the CDR3 is TGTGCCAGCAGTCATGACAGGCCCGGCCTTGATACGCAGTATTTT. Translation: CASSHDRPGLDTQYF.

This clone was observed a few times. This chain connects TRBV7-9 to TRBJ1-5, with a weak D call TRBD1 (5 bases). Trimming pared 2 bases from V and 5 bases from J, leaving 7 bases between. The CDR3 runs 13 residues. Germline V gene sequence: CDR1 SEHNR, CDR2 FQNEAQ (reference sequence). CDR3 amino acids: CASSLSGYQPQHF. CDR3 sequence (DNA): TGTGCCAGCAGCTTATCAGGGTATCAGCCCCAGCATTTT. Drawing the rest from reference TRBV7-9 and TRBJ1-5, the complete variable domain is DTGVSQNPRHKITKRGQNVTFRCDPISEHNRLYWYRQTLGQGPEFLTYFQNEAQLEKSRLLSDRFSAERPKGSFSTLEIQRTEQGDSAMYLCASSLSGYQPQHFGDGTRLSIL.

This rearrangement joins TRBV28 to TRBJ2-7; D uncertain. The germline CDR1 and CDR2 sequences are MDHEN and SYDVKM. The CDR3 loop spans 11 amino acids. The germline V and J ends were trimmed by 7 bases and 3 bases, with 7 bases remaining between them. In nucleotides, the CDR3 is TGTGCCAGCAAGGGATTCTACGAGCAGTACTTC. As protein: CASKGFYEQYF.

J is TRBJ2-1 and V is TRBV18, with unresolved D. Germline CDR1 is KGHSH and CDR2 is LQKENI. The CDR3 loop spans 11 amino acids. V was clipped by 3 bases and J by 4 bases, with 1 base between them. In DNA, the CDR3 is TGTGCCAGCTCACCTTACAATGAGCAGTTCTTC. Encoded protein: CASSPYNEQFF.

This clone has more than one count but fewer than ten. The V and J genes are TRBV4-1 and TRBJ1-4; D is unresolved. Per the germline V gene, CDR1 is MGHRA and CDR2 is YSYEKL. Between the trimmed V and J ends, which lost 1 base and 0 bases, there was a span of 15 bases. CDR3 length: 18 amino acids. In DNA, the CDR3 is TGCGCCAGCAGCCAAGGTCGGGTAACACATGCAACTAATGAAAAACTGTTTTTT. Amino acid sequence: CASSQGRVTHATNEKLFF.

V gene TRBV18 combines with J gene TRBJ2-7; D gene uncertain. This CDR3 contains 13 residues. V was trimmed by 5 bases and J by 3 bases, leaving 11 bases between them. The germline V gene has CDR1 KGHSH and CDR2 LQKENI. The CDR3 DNA is TGTGCCAGCTCATCCGGGCCACACTACGAGCAGTACTTC. Translation: CASSSGPHYEQYF.

The V gene is TRBV2, the J gene TRBJ2-3, with D possibly being TRBD1 (6 bases). Germline CDR1 SNHLY, CDR2 FYNNEI. This CDR3 spans 17 amino acids. The V and J ends lost 7 bases and 2 bases respectively, with 22 bases between them. CDR3: CASMQGRGRVVTDTQYF. CDR3 coding DNA: TGTGCCAGCATGCAGGGGAGAGGGCGGGTCGTCACAGATACGCAGTATTTT.

This chain links TRBV6-6 with TRBJ2-2; possibly TRBD2 for D (5 bases). The V end lost 5 bases, the J end lost 4 bases, and 11 bases lay between the germline ends. Per the germline V gene, CDR1 is MNHNY and CDR2 is SVGAGI (reference sequence). This CDR3 contains 14 residues. The chain's CDR3 is CASSSTRGTGELFF. CDR3 coding DNA: TGTGCCAGCAGTAGCACTAGAGGCACCGGGGAGCTGTTTTTT.

The chain carries TRBV7-9 and TRBJ1-1, with D perhaps TRBD1 (6 bases). Germline V gene sequence: CDR1 SEHNR, CDR2 FQNEAQ (reference sequence). V was shortened by 4 bases and J by 6 bases, with 12 bases between the two germline ends. CDR3 length equals 13 residues. CDR3 DNA sequence: TGTGCCAGCAGCTCACAGGGTGGGGCTGAAGCTTTCTTT. It yields the protein CASSSQGGAEAFF.

This chain connects TRBV19 to TRBJ1-5, with D perhaps matching TRBD1 (5 bases). Trimming left V 5 bases short and J 6 bases short, with 11 bases between. Per germline, CDR1 LNHDA and CDR2 SQIVND (reference sequence). The CDR3 runs 13 residues. CDR3 region: CASSGQGAQPQHF. CDR3 nucleotide sequence: TGTGCCAGTAGTGGCCAAGGGGCTCAGCCCCAGCATTTT.

This clone showed up just a few times. The chain uses TRBV9 and TRBJ1-1, with no clear D. The germline gives CDR1 SGDLS, CDR2 YYNGEE. The CDR3 has 13 amino acids. V gave up 1 base and J gave up 1 base, with 5 bases separating them. DNA for the CDR3: TGTGCCAGCAGCGTACAAGGGAACACTGAAGCTTTCTTT. Translating gives CASSVQGNTEAFF. Supplemented by reference TRBV9 and TRBJ1-1, the full variable domain reads DSGVTQTPKHLITATGQRVTLRCSPRSGDLSVYWYQQSLDQGLQFLIQYYNGEERAKGNILERFSAQQFPDLHSELNLSSLELGDSALYFCASSVQGNTEAFFGQGTRLTVV.